This TCR beta chain was documented in a study of persistence of HIV-infected CD4 T cells. Study-level background: Blood samples, up to about 180 mL, came from multiple time points, except two leukapheresis donors sampled once.

Whole-study findings and limits: Within sorted populations, more oligoclonal TCRs accompanied more oligoclonal proviruses. TCRbeta richness was lower in CMV- and Gag-responding cells than in anti-CD3/anti-CD28-responding cells.

This was the immunoSEQ version 4 assay in survey mode. Sequencing was performed with immunoSEQ multiplex PCR; in TCRdb, only in-frame clones are kept and a portion is missing. In the table there are approximately 6,800 clones, around 80% of which are singletons. Turning to this clone: No antigen is known for it.

With 3 bases clipped from V and 3 bases from J, the junction kept 5 bases outside the gene matches. The CDR3 is 15 residues long. Germline lookup yields CDR1 LGHDT and CDR2 YNNKEL (reference sequence). Lysates of CMV-infected fibroblasts at approximately 10 ug/mL stimulated these cells. CD4+ T cells upregulating both CD40 ligand and CD69 were sorted as responding cells. A roughly 20-hour stimulation of CD8-depleted PBMCs used anti-CD28/CD49d costimulation, CD40-blocking antibody and enfuvirtide. Sequencing was performed on CD4+ T cells sorted from PBMCs after approximately 19-hour stimulation, taken from a patient who received antiretroviral therapy. This TCR derives from an adult woman with HIV who was CMV-seropositive. This chain connects TRBV3-1 (or the pseudogene TRBV3-2) to TRBJ1-3; 7 bases map to TRBD1. CDR3 bases: TGTGCCAGCAGCCACAGGGGGGAAGGTGGAAACACCATATATTTT. It codes for CASSHRGEGGNTIYF.